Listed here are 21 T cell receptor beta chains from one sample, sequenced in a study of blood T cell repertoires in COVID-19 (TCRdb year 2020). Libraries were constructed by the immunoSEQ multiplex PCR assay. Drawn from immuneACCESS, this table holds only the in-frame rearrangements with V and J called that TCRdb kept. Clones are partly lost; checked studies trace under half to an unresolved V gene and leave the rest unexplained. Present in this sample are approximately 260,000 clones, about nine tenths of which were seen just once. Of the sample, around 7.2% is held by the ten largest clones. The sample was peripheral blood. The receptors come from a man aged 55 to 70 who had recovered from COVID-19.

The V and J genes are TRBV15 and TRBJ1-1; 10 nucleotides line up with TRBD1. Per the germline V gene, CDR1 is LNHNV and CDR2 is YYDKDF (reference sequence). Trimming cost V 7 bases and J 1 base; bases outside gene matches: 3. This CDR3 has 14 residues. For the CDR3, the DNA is TGTGCCACCATTAGACAGGGGGCGAACACTGAAGCTTTCTTT. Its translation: CATIRQGANTEAFF.

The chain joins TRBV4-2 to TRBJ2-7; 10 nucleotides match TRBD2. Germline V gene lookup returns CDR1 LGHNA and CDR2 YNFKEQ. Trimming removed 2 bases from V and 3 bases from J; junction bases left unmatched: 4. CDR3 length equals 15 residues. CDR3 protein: CASSQQSGGGYEQYV. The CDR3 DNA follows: TGTGCCAGCAGCCAACAGAGCGGGGGGGGCTACGAGCAGTACGTC.

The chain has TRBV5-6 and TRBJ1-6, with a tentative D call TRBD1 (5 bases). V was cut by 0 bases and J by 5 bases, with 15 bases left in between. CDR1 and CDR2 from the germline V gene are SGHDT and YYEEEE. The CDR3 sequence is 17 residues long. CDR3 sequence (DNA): TGTGCCAGCAGCTTGGTGGGGGGTGCGGGGGATAATTCACCCCTCCACTTT. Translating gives CASSLVGGAGDNSPLHF. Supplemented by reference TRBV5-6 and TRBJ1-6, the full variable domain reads DAGVTQSPTHLIKTRGQQVTLRCSPKSGHDTVSWYQQALGQGPQFIFQYYEEEERQRGNFPDRFSGHQFPNYSSELNVNALLLGDSALYLCASSLVGGAGDNSPLHFGNGTRLTVT.

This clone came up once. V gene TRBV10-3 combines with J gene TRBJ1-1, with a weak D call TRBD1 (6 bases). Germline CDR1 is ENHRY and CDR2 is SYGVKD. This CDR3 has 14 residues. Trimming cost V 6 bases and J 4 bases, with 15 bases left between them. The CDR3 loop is CAIRTQQGTTEAFF. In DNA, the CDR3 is TGTGCCATCAGGACTCAACAGGGAACCACTGAAGCTTTCTTT.

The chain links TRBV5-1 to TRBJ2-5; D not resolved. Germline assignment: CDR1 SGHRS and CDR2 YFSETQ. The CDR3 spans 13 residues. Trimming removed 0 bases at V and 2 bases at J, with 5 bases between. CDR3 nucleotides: TGCGCCAGCAGCTTGGTTACTCAAGAGACCCAGTACTTC. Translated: CASSLVTQETQYF. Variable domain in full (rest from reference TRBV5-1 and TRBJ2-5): KAGVTQTPRYLIKTRGQQVTLSCSPISGHRSVSWYQQTPGQGLQFLFEYFSETQRNKGNFPGRFSGRQFSNSRSEMNVSTLELGDSALYLCASSLVTQETQYFGPGTRLLVL.

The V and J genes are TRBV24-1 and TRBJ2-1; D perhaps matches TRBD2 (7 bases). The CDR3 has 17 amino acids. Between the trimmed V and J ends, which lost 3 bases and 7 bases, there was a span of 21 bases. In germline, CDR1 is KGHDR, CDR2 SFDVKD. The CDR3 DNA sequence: TGTGCCACCAGTGATCCCTCCCCGGGGGGCGTATTGAATGAGCAGTTCTTC. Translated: CATSDPSPGGVLNEQFF.

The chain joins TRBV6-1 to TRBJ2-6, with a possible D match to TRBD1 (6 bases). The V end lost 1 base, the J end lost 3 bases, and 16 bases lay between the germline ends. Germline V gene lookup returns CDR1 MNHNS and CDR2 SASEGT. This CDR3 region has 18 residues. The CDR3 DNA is TGTGCCAGCAGTGAAGTTGTGAGTGGGGGCAGTGGGGCCAACGTCCTGACTTTC. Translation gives CASSEVVSGGSGANVLTF.

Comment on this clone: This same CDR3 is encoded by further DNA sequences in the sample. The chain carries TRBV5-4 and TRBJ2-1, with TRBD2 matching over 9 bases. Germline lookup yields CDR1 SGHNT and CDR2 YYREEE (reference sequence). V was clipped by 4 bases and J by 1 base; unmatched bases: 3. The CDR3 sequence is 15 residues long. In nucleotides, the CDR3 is TGTGCCAGCAGCCTAAGCGGGGGGTCCTACAATGAGCAGTTCTTC. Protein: CASSLSGGSYNEQFF.

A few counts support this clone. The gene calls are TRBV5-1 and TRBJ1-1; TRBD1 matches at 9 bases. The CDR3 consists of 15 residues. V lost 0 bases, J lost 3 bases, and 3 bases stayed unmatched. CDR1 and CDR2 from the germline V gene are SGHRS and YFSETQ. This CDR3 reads CASSLGDREYTEAFF. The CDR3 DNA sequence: TGCGCCAGCAGCTTGGGGGACAGGGAGTACACTGAAGCTTTCTTT.

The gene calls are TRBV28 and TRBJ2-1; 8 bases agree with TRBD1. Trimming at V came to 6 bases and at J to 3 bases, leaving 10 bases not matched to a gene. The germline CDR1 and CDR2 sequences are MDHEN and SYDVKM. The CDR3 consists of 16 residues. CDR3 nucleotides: TGTGCCAGCAGGACATCCTCAGGGGGCCACTACAATGAGCAGTTCTTC. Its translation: CASRTSSGGHYNEQFF.

The CDR3 DNA sequence: TGCGCCAGCAGTTTCGGACAGGCTCTCTACAATGAGCAGTTCTTC. Amino acids: CASSFGQALYNEQFF. V gene TRBV10-1 combines with J gene TRBJ2-1; TRBD1 aligns across 7 bases. The CDR3 has 15 amino acids. CDR1 is WNHNN and CDR2 is SYGVQD in the germline V gene (reference sequence). Trimming cost V 5 bases and J 3 bases; bases outside gene matches: 7.

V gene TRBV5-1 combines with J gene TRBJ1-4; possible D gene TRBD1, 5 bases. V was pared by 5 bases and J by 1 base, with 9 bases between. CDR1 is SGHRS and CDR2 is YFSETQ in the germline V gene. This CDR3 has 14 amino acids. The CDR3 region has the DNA TGCGCCAGCAGTTCGCAGGGAACTAATGAAAAACTGTTTTTT. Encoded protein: CASSSQGTNEKLFF.

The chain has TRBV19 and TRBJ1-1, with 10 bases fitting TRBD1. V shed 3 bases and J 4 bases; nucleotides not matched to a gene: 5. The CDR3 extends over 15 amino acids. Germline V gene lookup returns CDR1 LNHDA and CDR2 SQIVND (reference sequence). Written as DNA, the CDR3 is TGTGCCAGTAGTATCGGGACAGGGGAAGGCACTGAAGCTTTCTTT. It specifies CASSIGTGEGTEAFF.

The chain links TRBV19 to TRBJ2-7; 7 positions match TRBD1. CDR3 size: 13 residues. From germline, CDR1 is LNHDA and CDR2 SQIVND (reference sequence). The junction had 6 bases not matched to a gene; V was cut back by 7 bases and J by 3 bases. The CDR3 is CASKQGNNYEQYF. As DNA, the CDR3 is TGTGCCAGTAAACAGGGGAACAACTACGAGCAGTACTTC.

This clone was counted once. The DNA for the CDR3 is TGTGCCAGTAACCGAGCGGGAGGCCAAGAGACCCAGTACTTC. Translated, it gives CASNRAGGQETQYF. V and J are TRBV19 and TRBJ2-5, with 9 bases fitting TRBD2. Trimming at V came to 7 bases and at J to 1 base, leaving 4 bases not matched to a gene. Germline CDR1 reads LNHDA; CDR2 reads SQIVND (reference sequence). This CDR3 region has 14 residues. The entire variable domain, with the rest obtained from reference TRBV19 and TRBJ2-5, is as follows: DGGITQSPKYLFRKEGQNVTLSCEQNLNHDAMYWYRQDPGQGLRLIYYSQIVNDFQKGDIAEGYSVSREKKESFPLTVTSAQKNPTAFYLCASNRAGGQETQYFGPGTRLLVL.

This CDR3 is CAGQGQTYGYTF. The CDR3 DNA sequence: TGTGCCGGTCAGGGACAGACCTATGGCTACACCTTC. V and J are TRBV28 and TRBJ1-2; 7 bases are a match to TRBD1. Germline V CDR1 and CDR2: MDHEN, SYDVKM. The CDR3 is 12 amino acids. The V gene end was trimmed by 11 bases and the J gene end by 4 bases; junction bases not matched to a gene: 7.

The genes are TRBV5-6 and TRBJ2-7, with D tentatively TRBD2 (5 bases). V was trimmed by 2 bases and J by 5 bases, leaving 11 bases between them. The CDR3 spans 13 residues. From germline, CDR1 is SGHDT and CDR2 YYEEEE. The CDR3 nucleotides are TGTGCCAGCAGCTTTACGGACTTCGACGAGCAGTACTTC. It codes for CASSFTDFDEQYF.

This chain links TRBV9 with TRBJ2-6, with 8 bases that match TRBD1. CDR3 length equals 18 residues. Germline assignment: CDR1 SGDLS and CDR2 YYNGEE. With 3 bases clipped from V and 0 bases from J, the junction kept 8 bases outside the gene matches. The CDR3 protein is CASSDPGQVASGANVLTF. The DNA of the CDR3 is TGTGCCAGCAGCGACCCGGGACAGGTTGCCTCTGGGGCCAACGTCCTGACTTTC.

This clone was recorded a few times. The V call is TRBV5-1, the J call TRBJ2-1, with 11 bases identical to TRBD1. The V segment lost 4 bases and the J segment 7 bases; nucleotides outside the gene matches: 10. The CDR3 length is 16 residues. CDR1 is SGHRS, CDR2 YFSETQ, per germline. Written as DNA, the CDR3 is TGCGCCAGCAGCCTGCACGGACAGGGGGCGGGGAATGAGCAGTTCTTC. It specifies CASSLHGQGAGNEQFF.

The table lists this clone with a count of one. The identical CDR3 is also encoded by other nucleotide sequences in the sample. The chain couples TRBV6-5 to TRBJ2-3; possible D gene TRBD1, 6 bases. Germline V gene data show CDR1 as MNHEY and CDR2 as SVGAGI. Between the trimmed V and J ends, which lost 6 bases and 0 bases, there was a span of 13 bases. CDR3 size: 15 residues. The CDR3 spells CASSYSGASTDTQYF. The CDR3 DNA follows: TGTGCCAGCAGCTATTCAGGGGCCAGCACAGATACGCAGTATTTT.

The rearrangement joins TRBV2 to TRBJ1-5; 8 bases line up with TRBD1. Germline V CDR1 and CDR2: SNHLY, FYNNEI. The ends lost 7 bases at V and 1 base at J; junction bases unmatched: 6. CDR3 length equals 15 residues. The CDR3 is CASTGQGLSNQPQHF. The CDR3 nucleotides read TGTGCCAGCACAGGACAGGGTTTGAGCAATCAGCCCCAGCATTTT.